This T cell receptor beta chain was captured in a study of control samples from healthy donors and cancer patients. Assay: immunoSEQ multiplex PCR; the TCRdb copy retains only in-frame clones and omits some. The sample shows roughly 140,000 clones, over 85% of them seen only once. Germline V gene sequence: CDR1 KGHSH, CDR2 LQKENI. The J segment lost 5 bases and the V segment lost 4 bases, leaving 7 bases of the junction unmatched. The CDR3 is 14 residues long. Sequenced material: blood. This sequence was found in a man aged 45-65 years in good health. The chain joins TRBV18 to TRBJ2-5, with 7 bases matching TRBD2. The CDR3 protein is CASSRSTSWETQYF. The CDR3 coding sequence is TGTGCCAGCTCACGATCGACTAGCTGGGAGACCCAGTACTTC.